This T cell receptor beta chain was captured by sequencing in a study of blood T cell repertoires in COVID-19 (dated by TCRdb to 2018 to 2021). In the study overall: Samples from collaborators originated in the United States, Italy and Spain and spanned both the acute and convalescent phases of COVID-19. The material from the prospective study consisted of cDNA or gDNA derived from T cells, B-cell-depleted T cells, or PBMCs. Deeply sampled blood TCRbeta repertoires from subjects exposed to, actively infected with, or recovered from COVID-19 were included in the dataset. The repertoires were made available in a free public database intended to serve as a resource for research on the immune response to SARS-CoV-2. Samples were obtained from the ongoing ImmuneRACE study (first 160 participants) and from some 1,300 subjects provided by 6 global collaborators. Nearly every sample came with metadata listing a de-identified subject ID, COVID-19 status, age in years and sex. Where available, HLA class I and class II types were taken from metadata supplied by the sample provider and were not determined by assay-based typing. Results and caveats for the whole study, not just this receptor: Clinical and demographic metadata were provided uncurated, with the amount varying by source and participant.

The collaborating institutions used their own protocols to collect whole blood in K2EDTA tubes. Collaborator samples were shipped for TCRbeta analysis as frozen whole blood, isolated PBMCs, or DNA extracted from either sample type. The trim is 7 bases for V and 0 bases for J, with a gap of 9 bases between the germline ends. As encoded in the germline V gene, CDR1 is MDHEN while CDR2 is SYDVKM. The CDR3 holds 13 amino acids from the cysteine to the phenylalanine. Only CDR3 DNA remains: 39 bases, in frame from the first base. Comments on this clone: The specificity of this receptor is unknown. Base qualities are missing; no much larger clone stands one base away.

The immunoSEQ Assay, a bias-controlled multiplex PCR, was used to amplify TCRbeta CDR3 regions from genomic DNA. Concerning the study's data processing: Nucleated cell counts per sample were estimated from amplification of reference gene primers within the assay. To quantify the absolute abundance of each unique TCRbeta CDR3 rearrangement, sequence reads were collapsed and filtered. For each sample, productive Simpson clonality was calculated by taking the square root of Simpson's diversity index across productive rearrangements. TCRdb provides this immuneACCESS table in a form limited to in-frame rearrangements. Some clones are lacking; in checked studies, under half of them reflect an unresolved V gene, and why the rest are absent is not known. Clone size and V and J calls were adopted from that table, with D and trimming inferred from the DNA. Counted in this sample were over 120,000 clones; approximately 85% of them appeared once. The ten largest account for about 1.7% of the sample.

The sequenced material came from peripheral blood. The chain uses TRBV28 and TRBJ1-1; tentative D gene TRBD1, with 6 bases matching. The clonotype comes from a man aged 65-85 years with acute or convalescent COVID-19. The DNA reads TGTGCCAGCACGCAGGGGTTGAACACTGAAGCTTTCTTT. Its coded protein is CASTQGLNTEAFF.